In its sample, the clone carrying this TCR beta chain was seen many times. As yet, its antigen is unknown. This entry belongs to a study of T cells in Graves' hyperthyroidism and ophthalmopathy. Study-level points and caveats: Stable hyperthyroidism was separated from ophthalmopathy by a model based on 13 V-J features. Clonotypes that were expanded in thyroid above 0.001 mostly appeared in blood too.

Ophthalmopathy patients had moderate-to-severe active disease, CAS ≥3, NOSPECS ≥4, and disease duration under 3 months. Uncontrolled infections, other autoimmune diseases, pregnancy or lactation led to exclusion of patients. Germline V gene lookup returns CDR1 SGHTA and CDR2 FQGNSA. Between the trimmed V and J ends, which lost 8 bases and 4 bases, there was a span of 30 bases. The CDR3 is made up of 19 amino acids. TCR beta CDR3 region amplification was performed from RNA transcripts. HTBI primers were the set used in a first-round RT-PCR of the TCR CDR3. MiXCR, applied by TCRdb to the multiplex PCR reads, yields one record per CDR3 protein. In the table there are a few hundred thousand distinct CDR3 sequences, around 18% of which are singletons.

This TCR came from a woman aged 40-49 years with Graves' ophthalmopathy. Source material: blood. The V gene is TRBV7-2, the J gene TRBJ1-5, with a tentative D call TRBD1 (6 bases). CDR3 coding DNA: TGTGCCAGCCCGCGGGACAAGGTTTCTCTGATCTCATTTAATCAGCCCCAGCATTTT. This translates into CASPRDKVSLISFNQPQHF.